The next 5 T cell receptor beta chains were all read from a single sample in a study of blood T cell repertoires in COVID-19. Sequencing used immunoSEQ multiplex PCR; TCRdb keeps in-frame clones, though not all of them. The sample records 300,000 to 400,000 clones, about nine tenths being singletons. Sequenced sample: peripheral blood. Every receptor here comes from a woman in her 30s with COVID-19, enrolled during active disease.

This clone was observed a single time. The chain joins TRBV18 to TRBJ1-1, with D unclear. The V gene lost 5 bases and the J gene lost 0 bases, with 10 bases spanning the gap. The germline gives CDR1 KGHSH, CDR2 LQKENI. The CDR3 is 14 amino acids. This chain's CDR3 is CASSSGLMNTEAFF. CDR3 DNA sequence: TGTGCCAGCTCATCCGGACTGATGAACACTGAAGCTTTCTTT.

For this clone: Other DNA sequences of this sample code for an identical CDR3. The chain is built from TRBV30 and TRBJ1-5; weak D call: TRBD1 (6 bases). Germline lookup yields CDR1 GTSNPN and CDR2 SVGIG (reference sequence). V lost 0 bases and J lost 4, with 7 bases in between. The CDR3 covers 13 residues. CDR3 DNA sequence: TGTGCCTGGAGTGTTGGACAGAATCAGCCCCAGCATTTT. Translating it yields CAWSVGQNQPQHF.

V usage is TRBV9 and J usage is TRBJ2-7, with TRBD1 matching over 9 bases. J was trimmed by 4 bases and V by 0 bases; bases with no gene match: 2. Germline V gene sequence: CDR1 SGDLS, CDR2 YYNGEE. The CDR3 runs 14 residues. The CDR3 region has the DNA TGTGCCAGCAGCGTAGCACAGGGGGCATACGAGCAGTACTTC. Translation: CASSVAQGAYEQYF. Drawing the rest from reference TRBV9 and TRBJ2-7, the complete variable domain is DSGVTQTPKHLITATGQRVTLRCSPRSGDLSVYWYQQSLDQGLQFLIQYYNGEERAKGNILERFSAQQFPDLHSELNLSSLELGDSALYFCASSVAQGAYEQYFGPGTRLTVT.

The genes are TRBV5-5 and TRBJ1-2; 7 bases agree with TRBD1. The CDR3 is 13 amino acids. The J segment lost 7 bases and the V segment lost 0 bases, leaving 3 bases of the junction unmatched. The V gene's germline CDR1 is SGHKS and CDR2 YYEKEE (reference sequence). The CDR3 region has the DNA TGTGCCAGCAGCTTGGCAGGGGGTGCTGGCTACACCTTC. Protein sequence: CASSLAGGAGYTF.

The rearrangement uses TRBV5-1 and TRBJ1-3; 7 nucleotides agree with TRBD1. The CDR3 has 16 residues. The junction had 4 bases not matched to a gene; V was cut back by 1 base and J by 0 bases. Per germline, CDR1 SGHRS and CDR2 YFSETQ. CDR3 region: CASSLNQGDSGNTIYF. The CDR3 DNA is TGCGCCAGCAGCTTGAACCAGGGGGACTCTGGAAACACCATATATTTT. The whole variable domain, remainder taken from reference TRBV5-1 and TRBJ1-3, is KAGVTQTPRYLIKTRGQQVTLSCSPISGHRSVSWYQQTPGQGLQFLFEYFSETQRNKGNFPGRFSGRQFSNSRSEMNVSTLELGDSALYLCASSLNQGDSGNTIYFGEGSWLTVV.